This entry lists 26 T cell receptor beta chains sequenced from one sample in a study of blood T cell repertoires in COVID-19. Sequenced by immunoSEQ multiplex PCR; TCRdb stores in-frame clones only, minus some. The table has roughly 130,000 clones, 90% seen once. Sequencing input: peripheral blood. The receptors stem from a man aged 55 to 70 with COVID-19, enrolled during active disease.

The J gene is TRBJ1-5, the V gene TRBV19; possible D gene TRBD1, 5 bases. Germline V gene lookup returns CDR1 LNHDA and CDR2 SQIVND (reference sequence). V was cut by 5 bases and J by 0 bases, with 11 bases left in between. This CDR3 contains 15 residues. CDR3 in DNA: TGTGCCAGTAGTGGGGGGGAATATAGCAATCAGCCCCAGCATTTT. The encoded protein is CASSGGEYSNQPQHF.

V usage is TRBV19 and J usage is TRBJ1-5; D not certain. CDR1 and CDR2 (germline): LNHDA, SQIVND (reference sequence). Deletions cut 6 bases from V and 5 bases from J, with 17 bases between. The CDR3 has 15 residues. This CDR3 is CASRYGGRTYQPQHF. The CDR3 nucleotides read TGTGCCAGTAGGTACGGAGGGCGGACCTATCAGCCCCAGCATTTT. Looking up the rest from reference TRBV19 and TRBJ1-5 gives the full variable domain: DGGITQSPKYLFRKEGQNVTLSCEQNLNHDAMYWYRQDPGQGLRLIYYSQIVNDFQKGDIAEGYSVSREKKESFPLTVTSAQKNPTAFYLCASRYGGRTYQPQHFGDGTRLSIL.

The rearrangement links TRBV5-1 to TRBJ2-1; tentatively, D is TRBD2 (5 bases). The CDR3 is made up of 15 amino acids. V was trimmed by 0 bases and J by 5 bases, leaving 12 bases between them. The germline CDR1 and CDR2 sequences are SGHRS and YFSETQ. For the CDR3, the DNA is TGCGCCAGCAGCTTGGGAGGAGGATGGGACAATGAGCAGTTCTTC. Protein sequence: CASSLGGGWDNEQFF.

This rearrangement joins TRBV28 to TRBJ2-7; a weak D match, TRBD2 (5 bases). CDR3 length: 14 amino acids. The germline V gene encodes CDR1 MDHEN and CDR2 SYDVKM. Trimming cost V 3 bases and J 3 bases, with 12 bases left between them. The CDR3 protein is CASSFYGSNYEQYF. The CDR3 region has the DNA TGTGCCAGCAGTTTTTATGGGAGTAACTACGAGCAGTACTTC.

The chain uses TRBV4-3 and TRBJ2-1, with D hard to call. V was shortened by 4 bases and J by 7 bases, with 8 bases between the two germline ends. There are 12 residues in the CDR3. CDR1 and CDR2 (germline): LGHNA, YSLEER. The CDR3 is CASSLDTNEQFF. CDR3 bases: TGCGCCAGCAGCCTCGACACAAATGAGCAGTTCTTC.

The gene calls are TRBV27 and TRBJ1-2, with TRBD1 matching over 12 bases. Germline CDR1 and CDR2: MNHEY and SMNVEV (reference sequence). This CDR3 has 17 amino acids. J gave up 7 bases and V 0 bases, and 9 bases lay outside the gene matches. The CDR3: CASSLSPGQGAHLGYTF. For the CDR3, the DNA is TGTGCCAGCAGTTTATCTCCGGGACAGGGGGCGCATCTTGGCTACACCTTC.

The chain combines TRBV12-5 with TRBJ2-3, with unresolved D. The CDR3 has 15 amino acids. V gave up 7 bases and J gave up 2 bases, with 16 bases separating them. The germline gives CDR1 LGHNT, CDR2 FRNRAP. The CDR3 is CASAEEILSTDTQYF. CDR3 nucleotides: TGTGCTAGTGCCGAAGAGATACTATCCACAGATACGCAGTATTTT.

The rearrangement uses TRBV2 and TRBJ1-6, with D perhaps TRBD1 (5 bases). Trimming shortened V by 6 bases and J by 14 bases, and 11 bases separated the two germline ends. The CDR3 is 11 residues long. Germline assignment: CDR1 SNHLY and CDR2 FYNNEI. The CDR3 protein is CASRGEGTLHF. The DNA of the CDR3 is TGTGCCAGCAGAGGGGAGGGAACCCTCCACTTT. The variable domain in full, completed from reference TRBV2 and TRBJ1-6, reads EPEVTQTPSHQVTQMGQEVILRCVPISNHLYFYWYRQILGQKVEFLVSFYNNEISEKSEIFDDQFSVERPDGSNFTLKIRSTKLEDSAMYFCASRGEGTLHFGNGTRLTVT.

As for this clone: The junction departs from germline at one end; a sequencing error may be responsible. J is TRBJ1-4 and V is TRBV2; D is perhaps TRBD1 (6 bases). The CDR3 sequence is 15 residues long. Germline-derived CDR1 and CDR2 are SNHLY and FYNNEI. The CDR3 region has the DNA TGTGCCAGCAATGAAATCCGGGACATCTATGAAAAACTGTTTTTT. Translation gives CASNEIRDIYEKLFF. Complete variable domain (other parts from reference TRBV2 and TRBJ1-4): EPEVTQTPSHQVTQMGQEVILRCVPISNHLYFYWYRQILGQKVEFLVSFYNNEISEKSEIFDDQFSVERPDGSNFTLKIRSTKLEDSAMYFCASNEIRDIYEKLFFGSGTQLSVL.

The rearrangement links TRBV5-1 to TRBJ2-7, with 11 bases fitting TRBD1. Trimming removed 5 bases from V and 3 bases from J; junction bases left unmatched: 7. This CDR3 is built from 15 residues. The germline V gene encodes CDR1 SGHRS and CDR2 YFSETQ. CDR3 residues: CASRSGTGGIYEQYF. CDR3 sequence (DNA): TGCGCCAGCAGGTCGGGGACAGGGGGGATCTACGAGCAGTACTTC.

This clone was seen more than once but under ten times. The V and J genes are TRBV4-3 and TRBJ1-1; D unresolved. The germline V gene has CDR1 LGHNA and CDR2 YSLEER. The CDR3 has 16 residues. Trimming removed 4 bases from V and 0 bases from J, with 15 bases in between. In DNA, the CDR3 is TGCGCCAGCAGCCCCGGGGTCGGAAGGATGAACACTGAAGCTTTCTTT. Its translation is CASSPGVGRMNTEAFF.

The chain links TRBV30 to TRBJ1-1; D might be TRBD1 (5 bases). This CDR3 comprises 13 residues. Trimming left V 0 bases short and J 4 bases short, with 9 bases between. Germline lookup yields CDR1 GTSNPN and CDR2 SVGIG (reference sequence). The DNA of the CDR3 is TGTGCCTGGAGTGTACTAAGGGGCACTGAAGCTTTCTTT. It translates to CAWSVLRGTEAFF. Together with reference TRBV30 and TRBJ1-1, the CDR3 gives the full variable domain: SQTIHQWPATLVQPVGSPLSLECTVEGTSNPNLYWYRQAAGRGLQLLFYSVGIGQISSEVPQNLSASRPQDRQFILSSKKLLLSDSGFYLCAWSVLRGTEAFFGQGTRLTVV.

This clone showed up just a few times. The chain joins TRBV19 to TRBJ1-5; no definite D call. CDR3 length: 18 amino acids. CDR1 LNHDA and CDR2 SQIVND come from the germline V gene (reference sequence). The V end was cut by 2 bases, the J end by 3 bases, with 20 bases between. CDR3: CASSIMGGGQDYNQPQHF. DNA for the CDR3: TGTGCCAGTAGTATAATGGGAGGAGGGCAGGATTACAATCAGCCCCAGCATTTT.

This clone has only one observation. The chain couples TRBV28 to TRBJ2-3, with D unclear. The CDR3 contains 17 residues. CDR1 and CDR2 (germline): MDHEN, SYDVKM. V lost 5 bases and J 2 bases, leaving 20 bases between the germline ends. The CDR3: CASSPWVADNPTDTQYF. The DNA of the CDR3 is TGTGCCAGCAGTCCCTGGGTAGCAGATAACCCCACAGATACGCAGTATTTT. The entire variable domain, with the rest obtained from reference TRBV28 and TRBJ2-3, is as follows: DVKVTQSSRYLVKRTGEKVFLECVQDMDHENMFWYRQDPGLGLRLIYFSYDVKMKEKGDIPEGYSVSREKKERFSLILESASTNQTSMYLCASSPWVADNPTDTQYFGPGTRLTVL.

The rearrangement joins TRBV6-5 to TRBJ1-1; D not certain. CDR1 and CDR2 (germline): MNHEY, SVGAGI. This CDR3 contains 16 residues. The ends were cut back, 2 bases at V and 0 bases at J, with 13 bases in the middle. This CDR3 reads CASSYEAAAMNTEAFF. For the CDR3, the DNA is TGTGCCAGCAGTTACGAGGCAGCCGCTATGAACACTGAAGCTTTCTTT.

The CDR3 DNA reads TGTGCCAGCAGTTTATTGGCTAGCGGGAGTTTGAGCGAGCAGTACTTC. This translates into CASSLLASGSLSEQYF. V and J are TRBV28 and TRBJ2-7; TRBD2 matches 10 bases. The junction had 9 bases not matched to a gene; V was cut back by 1 base and J by 6 bases. From germline, CDR1 is MDHEN and CDR2 SYDVKM. This CDR3 region has 16 residues.

The V and J genes are TRBV24-1 and TRBJ2-5; 8 nucleotides align to TRBD1. Germline trimming cut 3 bases from V and 4 bases from J; bases unmatched to any gene: 6. The CDR3 loop spans 15 amino acids. Germline V CDR1 and CDR2: KGHDR, SFDVKD. CDR3 amino acids: CATSDGGRGRETQYF. The CDR3 DNA reads as TGTGCCACCAGTGATGGGGGCAGGGGGCGAGAGACCCAGTACTTC.

CDR3 residues: CASSYSRAGPSPLHF. The CDR3 DNA reads as TGTGCCAGCAGTTACTCCAGAGCGGGGCCTTCACCCCTCCACTTT. This chain links TRBV6-5 with TRBJ1-6; tentative D call: TRBD1 (5 bases). The CDR3 has 15 residues. Per germline, CDR1 MNHEY and CDR2 SVGAGI. The germline V and J ends were trimmed by 0 bases and 9 bases, with 12 bases remaining between them.

The chain carries TRBV7-3 and TRBJ1-1; D uncertain. Looked up from germline, CDR1 is SGHTA and CDR2 is FQGTGA. V was clipped by 0 bases and J by 4 bases, with 12 bases between them. The CDR3 is 15 amino acids. The chain's CDR3 is CASSLTPGISTEAFF. In nucleotides, the CDR3 is TGTGCCAGCAGCTTAACGCCCGGGATTAGCACTGAAGCTTTCTTT.

The rearrangement joins TRBV6-2 or TRBV6-3 to TRBJ1-1, with D uncertain. Trimming stripped 0 bases from V and 4 bases from J, with 6 bases between. CDR3 size: 13 residues. Germline V CDR1 and CDR2: MNHEY, SVGEGT. The chain's CDR3 is CASSYSTITEAFF. The CDR3 nucleotides are TGTGCCAGCAGTTACTCTACAATCACTGAAGCTTTCTTT.

This chain uses TRBV27 with TRBJ2-1, with 13 bases matching TRBD2. Trimming cost V 1 base and J 5 bases; bases outside gene matches: 5. Germline V gene data show CDR1 as MNHEY and CDR2 as SMNVEV (reference sequence). The CDR3 spans 17 residues. The DNA of the CDR3 is TGTGCCAGCAGTTTATGGACTAGCGGGAGTAGCAACAATGAGCAGTTCTTC. Protein: CASSLWTSGSSNNEQFF.

This chain links TRBV27 with TRBJ1-2; D perhaps matches TRBD1 (5 bases). The length of the CDR3 is 13 residues. CDR1 is MNHEY and CDR2 is SMNVEV in the germline V gene (reference sequence). Trimming shortened V by 9 bases and J by 3 bases, and 14 bases separated the two germline ends. CDR3 residues: CASAPVRDYGYTF. The CDR3 nucleotides read TGTGCCAGTGCGCCGGTCAGGGACTATGGCTACACCTTC.

This sequence joins TRBV21-1 and TRBJ2-7; TRBD2, the D gene given by the table, was not confirmed from the DNA. TRBV21-1 counts as a pseudogene. This CDR3 comprises 18 residues. The CDR3 here is CASSKRATSGRPAHEQYF. The DNA for the CDR3 is TGTGCCAGCAGCAAAAGGGCGACTAGCGGGAGGCCCGCCCACGAGCAGTACTTC.

The sample holds one count of this clone. V gene TRBV27 combines with J gene TRBJ2-3, with 9 bases aligning to TRBD2. This CDR3 is built from 13 residues. V shed 7 bases, J shed 3 bases, and the junction held 2 bases outside the gene matches. Looked up from germline, CDR1 is MNHEY and CDR2 is SMNVEV (reference sequence). The CDR3 DNA reads as TGTGCCAGCATTAGCGGGAGAACAGATACGCAGTATTTT. Its translation is CASISGRTDTQYF.

V is TRBV19 and J is TRBJ1-1; perhaps TRBD1 as D (6 bases). The CDR3 spans 14 residues. The V gene lost 5 bases and the J gene lost 1 base, with 11 bases spanning the gap. The germline gives CDR1 LNHDA, CDR2 SQIVND (reference sequence). The CDR3 coding sequence is TGTGCCAGTAGTTTTACAGGGCGGAACACTGAAGCTTTCTTT. It translates to CASSFTGRNTEAFF.

The chain is built from TRBV29-1 and TRBJ1-1; maybe TRBD1 (6 bases). The CDR3 length is 13 residues. V dropped 1 base and J dropped 1 base, with 7 bases sitting between them. Germline values: CDR1 SQVTM, CDR2 ANQGSEA. The CDR3 sequence: CSVEGTANTEAFF. CDR3 coding DNA: TGCAGCGTTGAAGGGACAGCGAACACTGAAGCTTTCTTT.